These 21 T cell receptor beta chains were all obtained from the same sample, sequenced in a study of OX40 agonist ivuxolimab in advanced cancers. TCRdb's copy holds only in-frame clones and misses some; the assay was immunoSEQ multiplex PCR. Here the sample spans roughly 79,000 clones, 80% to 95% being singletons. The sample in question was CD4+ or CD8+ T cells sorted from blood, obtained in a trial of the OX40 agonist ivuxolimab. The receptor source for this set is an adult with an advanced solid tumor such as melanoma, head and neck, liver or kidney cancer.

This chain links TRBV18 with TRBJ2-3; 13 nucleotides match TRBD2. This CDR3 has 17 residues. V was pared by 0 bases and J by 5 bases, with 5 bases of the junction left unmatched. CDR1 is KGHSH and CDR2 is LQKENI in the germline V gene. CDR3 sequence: CASSPPGLAGVQDTQYF. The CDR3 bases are TGTGCCAGCTCACCACCAGGACTAGCGGGAGTGCAAGATACGCAGTATTTT.

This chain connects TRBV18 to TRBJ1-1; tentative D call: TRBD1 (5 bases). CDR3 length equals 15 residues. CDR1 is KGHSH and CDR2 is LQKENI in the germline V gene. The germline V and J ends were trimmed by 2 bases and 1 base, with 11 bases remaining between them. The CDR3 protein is CASSPRSRENTEAFF. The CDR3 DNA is TGTGCCAGCTCACCAAGAAGCAGGGAGAACACTGAAGCTTTCTTT.

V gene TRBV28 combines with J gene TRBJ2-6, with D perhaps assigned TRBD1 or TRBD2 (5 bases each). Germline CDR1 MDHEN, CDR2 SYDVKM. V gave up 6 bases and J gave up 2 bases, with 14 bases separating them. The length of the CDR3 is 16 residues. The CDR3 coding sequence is TGTGCCAGCAGGGGGGACGGCCCAGCTGGGGCCAACGTCCTGACTTTC. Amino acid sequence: CASRGDGPAGANVLTF.

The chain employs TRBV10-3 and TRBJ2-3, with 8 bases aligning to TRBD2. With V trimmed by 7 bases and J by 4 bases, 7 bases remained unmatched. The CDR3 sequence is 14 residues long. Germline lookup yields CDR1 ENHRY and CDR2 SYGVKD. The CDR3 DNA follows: TGTGCCATCAAAGCGGGAGTTGGGGCAGATACGCAGTATTTT. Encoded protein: CAIKAGVGADTQYF.

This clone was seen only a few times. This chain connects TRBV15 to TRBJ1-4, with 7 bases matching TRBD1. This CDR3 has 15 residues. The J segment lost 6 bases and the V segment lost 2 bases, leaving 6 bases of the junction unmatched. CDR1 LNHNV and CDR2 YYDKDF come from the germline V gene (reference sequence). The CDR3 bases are TGTGCCACCAGCAGAACCGGGACAGCAGATGAAAAACTGTTTTTT. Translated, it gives CATSRTGTADEKLFF.

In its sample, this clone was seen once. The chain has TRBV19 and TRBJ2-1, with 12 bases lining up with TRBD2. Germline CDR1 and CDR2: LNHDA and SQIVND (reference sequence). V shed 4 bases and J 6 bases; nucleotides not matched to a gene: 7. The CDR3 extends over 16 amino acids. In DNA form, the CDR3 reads TGTGCCAGTAGTACCTCTACTAGCGGGAGGTTCAATGAGCAGTTCTTC. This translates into CASSTSTSGRFNEQFF. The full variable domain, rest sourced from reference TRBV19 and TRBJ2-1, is DGGITQSPKYLFRKEGQNVTLSCEQNLNHDAMYWYRQDPGQGLRLIYYSQIVNDFQKGDIAEGYSVSREKKESFPLTVTSAQKNPTAFYLCASSTSTSGRFNEQFFGPGTRLTVL.

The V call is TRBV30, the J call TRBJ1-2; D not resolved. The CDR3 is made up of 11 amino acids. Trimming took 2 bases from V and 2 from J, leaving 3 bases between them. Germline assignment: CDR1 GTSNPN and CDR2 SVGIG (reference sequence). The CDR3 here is CAWSRNYGYTF. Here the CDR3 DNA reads TGTGCCTGGAGTAGGAACTATGGCTACACCTTC.

CDR3 in DNA: TGTGCCAGCAGCAGGACTAGCGGGAGTATCTACAATGAGCAGTTCTTC. This sequence encodes CASSRTSGSIYNEQFF. The chain combines TRBV4-2 with TRBJ2-1; 13 bases map to TRBD2. The CDR3 covers 16 residues. CDR1 and CDR2 from the germline V gene are LGHNA and YNFKEQ. Trimming cost V 5 bases and J 3 bases; bases outside gene matches: 4.

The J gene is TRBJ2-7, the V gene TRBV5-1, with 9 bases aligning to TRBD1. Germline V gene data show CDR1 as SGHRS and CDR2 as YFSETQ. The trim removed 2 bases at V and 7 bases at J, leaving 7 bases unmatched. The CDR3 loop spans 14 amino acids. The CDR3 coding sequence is TGCGCCAGCAGCTTCGGGACAGGGTATCGGGAGCAGTACTTC. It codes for CASSFGTGYREQYF.

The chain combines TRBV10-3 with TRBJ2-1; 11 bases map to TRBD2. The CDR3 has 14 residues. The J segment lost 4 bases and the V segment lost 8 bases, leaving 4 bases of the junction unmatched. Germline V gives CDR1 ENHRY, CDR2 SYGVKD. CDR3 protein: CAIQLAGEYNEQFF. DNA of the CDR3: TGTGCCATCCAACTAGCGGGAGAGTACAATGAGCAGTTCTTC.

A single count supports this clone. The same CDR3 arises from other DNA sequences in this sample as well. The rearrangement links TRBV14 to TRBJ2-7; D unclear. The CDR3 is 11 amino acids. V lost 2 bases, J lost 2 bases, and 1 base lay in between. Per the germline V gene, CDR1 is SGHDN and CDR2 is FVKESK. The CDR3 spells CASSQTYEQYF. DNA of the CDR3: TGTGCCAGCAGCCAAACCTACGAGCAGTACTTC.

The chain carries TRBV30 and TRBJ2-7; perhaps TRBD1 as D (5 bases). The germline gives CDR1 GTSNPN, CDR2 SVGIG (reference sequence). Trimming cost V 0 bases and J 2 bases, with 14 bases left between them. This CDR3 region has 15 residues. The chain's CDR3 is CAWSVWGRETYEQYF. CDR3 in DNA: TGTGCCTGGAGTGTATGGGGCCGAGAAACCTACGAGCAGTACTTC.

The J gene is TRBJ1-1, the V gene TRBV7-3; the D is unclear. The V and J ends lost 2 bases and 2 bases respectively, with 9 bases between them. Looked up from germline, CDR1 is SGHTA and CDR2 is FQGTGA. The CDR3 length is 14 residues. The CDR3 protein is CASSLLGPNTEAFF. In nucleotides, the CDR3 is TGTGCCAGCAGCTTACTAGGGCCTAACACTGAAGCTTTCTTT.

The CDR3 region has the DNA TGCGCCAGCAGCTTAACAGGGGACGGTGGAAACACCATATATTTT. It encodes CASSLTGDGGNTIYF. The rearrangement links TRBV5-1 to TRBJ1-3, with 7 bases matching TRBD1. The CDR3 has 15 residues. J gave up 3 bases and V 2 bases, and 5 bases lay outside the gene matches. Germline V gene lookup returns CDR1 SGHRS and CDR2 YFSETQ.

Here the CDR3 reads CASSPLGDTQYF. CDR3 nucleotides: TGTGCCAGCAGCCCTTTGGGGGATACGCAGTATTTT. V and J are TRBV7-9 and TRBJ2-3, with D unclear. The V end lost 5 bases, the J end lost 6 bases, and 9 bases lay between the germline ends. The CDR3 spans 12 residues. Germline assignment: CDR1 SEHNR and CDR2 FQNEAQ (reference sequence).

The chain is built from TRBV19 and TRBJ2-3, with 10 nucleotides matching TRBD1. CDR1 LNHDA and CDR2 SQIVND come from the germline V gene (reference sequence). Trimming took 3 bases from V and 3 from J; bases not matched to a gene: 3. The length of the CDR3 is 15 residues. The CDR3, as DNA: TGTGCCAGTAGTATTGACAGGGGGCCGACAGATACGCAGTATTTT. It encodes CASSIDRGPTDTQYF.

This CDR3 reads CASSLVTDPTGELFF. The DNA for the CDR3 is TGCGCCAGCAGCTTGGTGACAGACCCAACCGGGGAGCTGTTTTTT. The V gene is TRBV5-1, the J gene TRBJ2-2; the D gene is possibly TRBD1 (5 bases). The CDR3 spans 15 residues. Deletions cut 0 bases from V and 5 bases from J, with 11 bases between. In germline, CDR1 is SGHRS, CDR2 YFSETQ.

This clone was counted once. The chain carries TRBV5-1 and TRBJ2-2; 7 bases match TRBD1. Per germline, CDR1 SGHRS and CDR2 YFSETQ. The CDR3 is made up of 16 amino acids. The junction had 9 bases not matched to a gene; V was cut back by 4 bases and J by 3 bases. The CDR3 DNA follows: TGCGCCAGCAGCCAAGGAGACAGGGTAGACACCGGGGAGCTGTTTTTT. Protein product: CASSQGDRVDTGELFF.

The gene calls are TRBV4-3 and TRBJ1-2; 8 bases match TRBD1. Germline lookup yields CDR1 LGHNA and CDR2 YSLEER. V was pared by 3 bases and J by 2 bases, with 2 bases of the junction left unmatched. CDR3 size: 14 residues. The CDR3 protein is CASSHRQGNYGYTF. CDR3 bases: TGCGCCAGCAGCCACCGACAGGGGAACTATGGCTACACCTTC.

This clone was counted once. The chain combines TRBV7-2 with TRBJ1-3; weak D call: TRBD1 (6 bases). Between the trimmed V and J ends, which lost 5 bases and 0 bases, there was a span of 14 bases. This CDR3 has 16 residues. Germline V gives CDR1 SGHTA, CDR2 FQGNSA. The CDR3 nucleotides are TGTGCCAGCAGCCTCAGTCCACAGGGCTCTGGAAACACCATATATTTT. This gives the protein CASSLSPQGSGNTIYF.

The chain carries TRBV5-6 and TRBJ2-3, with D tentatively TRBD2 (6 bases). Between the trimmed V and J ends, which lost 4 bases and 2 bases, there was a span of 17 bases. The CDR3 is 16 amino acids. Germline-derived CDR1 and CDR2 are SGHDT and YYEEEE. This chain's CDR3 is CASSSPGLSFTDTQYF. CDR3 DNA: TGTGCCAGCAGCAGCCCGGGACTGTCTTTCACAGATACGCAGTATTTT.